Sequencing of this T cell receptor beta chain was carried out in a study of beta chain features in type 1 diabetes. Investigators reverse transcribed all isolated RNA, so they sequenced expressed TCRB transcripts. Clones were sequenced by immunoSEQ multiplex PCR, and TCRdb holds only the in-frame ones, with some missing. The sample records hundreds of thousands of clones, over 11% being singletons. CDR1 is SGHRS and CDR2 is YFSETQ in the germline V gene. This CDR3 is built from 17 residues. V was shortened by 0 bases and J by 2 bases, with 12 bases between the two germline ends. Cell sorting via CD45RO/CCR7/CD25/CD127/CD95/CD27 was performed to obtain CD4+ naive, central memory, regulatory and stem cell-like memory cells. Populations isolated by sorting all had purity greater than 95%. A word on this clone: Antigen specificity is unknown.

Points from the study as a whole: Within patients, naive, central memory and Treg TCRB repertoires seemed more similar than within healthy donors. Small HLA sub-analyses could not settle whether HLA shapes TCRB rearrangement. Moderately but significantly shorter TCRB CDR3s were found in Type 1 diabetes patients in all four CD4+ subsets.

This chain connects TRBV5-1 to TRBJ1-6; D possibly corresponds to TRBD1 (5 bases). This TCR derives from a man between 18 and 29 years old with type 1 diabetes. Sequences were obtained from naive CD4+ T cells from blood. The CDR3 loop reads CASSLGQLSPYNSPLHF. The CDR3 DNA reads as TGCGCCAGCAGCTTGGGACAGCTGTCCCCCTATAATTCACCCCTCCACTTT.